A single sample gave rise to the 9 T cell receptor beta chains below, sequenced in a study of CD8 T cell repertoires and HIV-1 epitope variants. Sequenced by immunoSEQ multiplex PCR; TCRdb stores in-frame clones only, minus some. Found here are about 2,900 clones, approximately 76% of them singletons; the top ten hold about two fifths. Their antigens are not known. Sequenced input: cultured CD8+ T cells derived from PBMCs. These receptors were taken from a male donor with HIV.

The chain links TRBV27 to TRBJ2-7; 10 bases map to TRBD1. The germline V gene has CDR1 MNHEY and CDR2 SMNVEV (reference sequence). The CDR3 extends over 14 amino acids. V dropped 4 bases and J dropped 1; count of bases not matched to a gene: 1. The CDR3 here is CASSWTGGSYEQYF. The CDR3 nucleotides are TGTGCCAGCAGTTGGACAGGGGGGTCCTACGAGCAGTACTTC.

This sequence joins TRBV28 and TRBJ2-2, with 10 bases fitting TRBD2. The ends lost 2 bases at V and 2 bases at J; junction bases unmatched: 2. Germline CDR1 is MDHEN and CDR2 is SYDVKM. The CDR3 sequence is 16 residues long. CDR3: CASSLLAGANTGELFF. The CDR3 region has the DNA TGTGCCAGCAGTTTACTAGCGGGAGCTAACACCGGGGAGCTGTTTTTT.

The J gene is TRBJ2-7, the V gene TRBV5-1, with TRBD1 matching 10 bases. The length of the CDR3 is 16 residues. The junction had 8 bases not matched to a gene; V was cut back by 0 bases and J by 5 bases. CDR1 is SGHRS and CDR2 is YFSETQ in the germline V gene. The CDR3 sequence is CASSLGPGQGFHEQYF. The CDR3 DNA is TGCGCCAGCAGCTTGGGGCCGGGACAGGGGTTCCACGAGCAGTACTTC.

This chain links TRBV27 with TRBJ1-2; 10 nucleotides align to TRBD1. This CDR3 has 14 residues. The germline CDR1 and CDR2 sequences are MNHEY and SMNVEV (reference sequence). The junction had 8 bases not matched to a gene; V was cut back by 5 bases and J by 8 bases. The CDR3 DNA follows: TGTGCCAGCAGTGCGACAGGGGGCTTTGGCGGCTACACCTTC. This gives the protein CASSATGGFGGYTF.

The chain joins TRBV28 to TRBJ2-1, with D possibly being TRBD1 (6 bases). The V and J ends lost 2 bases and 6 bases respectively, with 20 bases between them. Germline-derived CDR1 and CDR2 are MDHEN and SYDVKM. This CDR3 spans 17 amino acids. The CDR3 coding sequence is TGTGCCAGCAGTTTAGGTTTGGGGGCTAGTAGCCTCAATGAGCAGTTCTTC. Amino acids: CASSLGLGASSLNEQFF. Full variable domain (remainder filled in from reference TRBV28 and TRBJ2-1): DVKVTQSSRYLVKRTGEKVFLECVQDMDHENMFWYRQDPGLGLRLIYFSYDVKMKEKGDIPEGYSVSREKKERFSLILESASTNQTSMYLCASSLGLGASSLNEQFFGPGTRLTVL.

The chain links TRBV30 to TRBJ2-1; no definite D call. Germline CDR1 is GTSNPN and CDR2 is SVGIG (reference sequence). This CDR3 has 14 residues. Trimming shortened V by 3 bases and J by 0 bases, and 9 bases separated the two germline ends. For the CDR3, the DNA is TGTGCCTGGAGGCCCGGTAGCTCCTACAATGAGCAGTTCTTC. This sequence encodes CAWRPGSSYNEQFF. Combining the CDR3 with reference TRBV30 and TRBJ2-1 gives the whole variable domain SQTIHQWPATLVQPVGSPLSLECTVEGTSNPNLYWYRQAAGRGLQLLFYSVGIGQISSEVPQNLSASRPQDRQFILSSKKLLLSDSGFYLCAWRPGSSYNEQFFGPGTRLTVL.

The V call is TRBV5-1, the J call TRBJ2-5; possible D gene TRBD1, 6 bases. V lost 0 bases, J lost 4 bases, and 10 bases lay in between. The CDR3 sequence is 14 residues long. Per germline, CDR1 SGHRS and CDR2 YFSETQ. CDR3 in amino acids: CASSLETGGETQYF. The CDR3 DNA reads TGCGCCAGCAGCTTGGAGACAGGCGGAGAGACCCAGTACTTC.

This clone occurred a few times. The CDR3 DNA reads TGTGCCAGCAGCTTGGGGACAGGGCTCACCGGGGAGCTGTTTTTT. The encoded protein is CASSLGTGLTGELFF. The chain couples TRBV7-8 to TRBJ2-2, with 9 bases lining up with TRBD1. The germline CDR1 and CDR2 sequences are SGHVS and FQNEAQ. The CDR3 sequence is 15 residues long. J lost 4 bases, V lost 3 bases, and 3 bases had no gene match.

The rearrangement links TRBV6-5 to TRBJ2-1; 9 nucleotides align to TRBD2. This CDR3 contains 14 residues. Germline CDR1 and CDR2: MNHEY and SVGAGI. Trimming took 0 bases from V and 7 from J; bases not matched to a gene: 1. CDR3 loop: CASSYSLAGNEQFF. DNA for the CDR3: TGTGCCAGCAGTTACTCTCTAGCGGGAAATGAGCAGTTCTTC.